This TCR beta chain is drawn from a study of blood T cell repertoires in COVID-19 (dated by TCRdb to about 2020). About the full investigation: Samples from collaborators originated in the United States, Italy and Spain and spanned both the acute and convalescent phases of COVID-19. The material from the prospective study consisted of cDNA or gDNA derived from T cells, B-cell-depleted T cells, or PBMCs. Subjects who had been exposed to COVID-19, were actively infected with it, or had recovered from it provided the deeply sampled blood TCRbeta repertoires that made up the dataset. A freely available public database, intended as a resource for researchers studying the immune response to SARS-CoV-2, is where the repertoires were released. Samples were obtained from the ongoing ImmuneRACE study (first 160 participants) and from approximately 1,200 subjects provided by 6 global collaborators. Sample metadata almost always included a de-identified subject ID, COVID-19 status, age in years and sex. Where available, HLA class I and class II types were obtained from metadata supplied by the sample provider rather than from assay-based typing. Study-wide conclusions, independent of this receptor: Clinical and demographic metadata were provided uncurated, with the amount varying by source and participant.

Remarks on this clone: Its specific antigen is unknown. No base quality information exists; no much larger clone differs at one position.

TCRbeta CDR3 regions were amplified from genomic DNA using the immunoSEQ Assay, a bias-controlled multiplex PCR. In the source study's methods: The number of nucleated cells in each sample was estimated from the amplification of reference gene primers within the assay. To quantify the absolute abundance of each unique TCRbeta CDR3 rearrangement, sequence reads were collapsed and filtered. For each sample, productive Simpson clonality was calculated as the square root of Simpson's diversity index across productive rearrangements. TCRdb holds this immuneACCESS table with in-frame rearrangements only. Some clones are missing; in checked studies, unresolved V genes explain under half, and the rest has no known cause. V and J calls and clone size follow that table, whereas D and trimming were derived from the DNA. Counted in this sample were roughly 300,000 clones; about 85% of them appeared once. Around 2.5% of the sample goes to the ten largest clones.

Participants in the prospective study were enrolled through a virtual design, were aged roughly 18 to 90 years, and lived in 24 United States geographic areas. Cohort assignment in the prospective study relied on participant-reported clinical history from a screening survey and a study questionnaire. ImmuneRACE Cohort 3 recovered participants were defined by two consecutive negative NP/OP PCR tests, healthcare professional clearance, or symptom resolution. In the prospective study, whole blood, serum and a nasopharyngeal or oropharyngeal swab were collected from each participant by mobile phlebotomists. Over a roughly two-month period, participants in the prospective study had the option of providing additional blood draws and questionnaires. Prospective study blood samples were shipped either frozen or at room temperature before DNA extraction. The junction shows trimming of 4 bases on V and 12 bases on J, plus 22 bases between the germline ends. The CDR3 starts with the cysteine, ends with the phenylalanine, and has 15 residues. Only the CDR3 region is kept as DNA, spanning 45 bases read in frame from base 1. For CDR1 and CDR2, the germline V gene lists SGHDN and FVKESK.

Sequenced material: PBMCs or T cells enriched from blood (not recorded which). The V gene is TRBV14 and the J gene is TRBJ2-1; a tentative D call is TRBD2 (6 bases match). The TCR comes from a woman aged 50 to 60 who had recovered from COVID-19. The nucleotides read TGTGCCAGCAGCCCCCACAGTGGAGGGCTAAATCGGCAGTTCTTC. Its coded protein is CASSPHSGGLNRQFF.